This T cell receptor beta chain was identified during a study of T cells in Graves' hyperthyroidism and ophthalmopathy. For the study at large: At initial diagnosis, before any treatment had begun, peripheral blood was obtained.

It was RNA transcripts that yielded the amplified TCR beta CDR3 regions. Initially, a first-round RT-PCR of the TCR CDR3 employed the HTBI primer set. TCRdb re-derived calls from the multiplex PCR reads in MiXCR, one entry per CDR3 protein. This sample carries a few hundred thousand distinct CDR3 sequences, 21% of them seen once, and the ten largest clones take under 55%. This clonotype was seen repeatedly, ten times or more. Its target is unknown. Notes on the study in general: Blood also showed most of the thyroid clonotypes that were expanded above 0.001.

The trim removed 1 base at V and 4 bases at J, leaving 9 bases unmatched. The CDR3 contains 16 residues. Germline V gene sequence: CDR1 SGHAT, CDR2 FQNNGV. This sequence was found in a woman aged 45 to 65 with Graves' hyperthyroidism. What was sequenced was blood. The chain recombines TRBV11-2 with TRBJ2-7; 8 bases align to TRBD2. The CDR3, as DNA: TGTGCCAGCAGCTTAGTACCGGGGGGGTTGCCTTACGAGCAGTACTTC. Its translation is CASSLVPGGLPYEQYF.